This TCR beta chain is drawn from a study of blood T cells in healthy people across ages. Study information: T cells yielded about one barcoded beta molecule per two cells through template switching.

This clonotype was counted a few times. The germline V gene encodes CDR1 MNHEY and CDR2 SVGAGI. The CDR3 is 15 residues long. The V gene end was trimmed by 2 bases and the J gene end by 2 bases; junction bases not matched to a gene: 3. For the second PCR, which ran for roughly 7 to 11 cycles, a sample-barcoded 5' primer and a J-beta primer mix were used. TCRdb re-called the 5' RACE reads with MiXCR, one entry per CDR3 protein. Here the sample spans 800,000 to 950,000 distinct CDR3 sequences, about 44% being singletons. V and J are TRBV6-5 and TRBJ2-7; 10 bases match TRBD1. This receptor was taken from a man under 40 in good health. The specimen sequenced was blood. The CDR3 reads CASSYGGQGTYEQYF. In nucleotides, the CDR3 is TGTGCCAGCAGTTACGGGGGACAGGGGACCTACGAGCAGTACTTC.